The sequence of this T cell receptor (beta chain) was determined in a study of blood T cell repertoires in COVID-19. Whole-study context: Both acute and convalescent COVID-19 samples were obtained from the United States, Italy and Spain. From T cells, B-cell-depleted T cells, or PBMCs came the material, which was cDNA or gDNA.

In the original processing: Amplifying reference gene primers gave estimates of nucleated cell counts. Clones were read by immunoSEQ multiplex PCR, and TCRdb kept only the in-frame ones, dropping some. For V, J and clone size, that table is used; D and trimming come from the DNA. Here the sample spans approximately 160,000 clones, 65% to 80% being singletons. CDR1 and CDR2 from the germline V gene are KGHDR and SFDVKD. This CDR3 is 16 amino acids long. V was pared by 0 bases and J by 2 bases, with 2 bases of the junction left unmatched. Sample: peripheral blood. The TCR was taken from a man between 60 and 75 years old with acute or convalescent COVID-19. V and J are TRBV24-1 and TRBJ2-1; 8 positions match TRBD2. The DNA of the CDR3 is TGTGCCACCAGTGATTTGGCGGGGGGCGCCTACAATGAGCAGTTCTTC. Translated: CATSDLAGGAYNEQFF.